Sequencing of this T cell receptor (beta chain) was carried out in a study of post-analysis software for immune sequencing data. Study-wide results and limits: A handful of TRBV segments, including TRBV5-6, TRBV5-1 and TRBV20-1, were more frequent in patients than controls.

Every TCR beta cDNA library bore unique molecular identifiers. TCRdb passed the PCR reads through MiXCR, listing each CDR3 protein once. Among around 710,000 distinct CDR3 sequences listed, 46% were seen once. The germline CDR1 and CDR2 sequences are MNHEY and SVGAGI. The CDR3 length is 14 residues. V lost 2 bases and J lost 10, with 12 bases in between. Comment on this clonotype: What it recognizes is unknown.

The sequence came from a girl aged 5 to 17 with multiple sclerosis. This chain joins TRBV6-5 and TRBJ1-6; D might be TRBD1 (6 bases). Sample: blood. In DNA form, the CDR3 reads TGTGCCAGCAGTTACGGGGGGGCGGAATCACCCCTCCACTTT. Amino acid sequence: CASSYGGAESPLHF.